The clone carrying this TCR beta chain was counted between two and nine times. Method: immunoSEQ multiplex PCR; TCRdb's copy keeps in-frame clones and lacks some. There are about 21,000 clones in the sample; approximately 89% occur only once, and 0.47% lies in the top ten. This CDR3 comprises 15 residues. J was trimmed by 0 bases and V by 3 bases; bases with no gene match: 5. Looked up from germline, CDR1 is MDHEN and CDR2 is SYDVKM. Every participant had European ancestry. Controls lacked current or lifetime mood disorder and scored 5 or less on depressive symptoms. This record belongs to a study of untreated major depressive disorder.

This receptor was identified in a woman between 40 and 55 years old in good health. This chain connects TRBV28 to TRBJ2-7; 7 bases align to TRBD2. The sample consisted of CD4+ T cells from PBMCs. For the CDR3, the DNA is TGTGCCAGCAGTTTCGGTGGGGGGGGCTCCTACGAGCAGTACGTC. Protein: CASSFGGGGSYEQYV.